A selection of T cell receptor beta chains follows, all from one sample in a study of response to subunit inactivated influenza vaccine. TCRdb called the RT-PCR reads again in MiXCR, with one record for every CDR3 protein. The sample includes about 520,000 distinct CDR3 sequences, 25% of them seen just once. Sequencing used CD4+ T cells sorted from PBMCs, obtained 4 to 6 days after vaccination. These receptors all stem from a man aged 50 to 59 who received an inactivated influenza vaccine. CDR3s include the opening cysteine and the closing phenylalanine or tryptophan. A D gene is named only where the DNA matches it firmly. Not every row has a clone size; where given, it reads once, few, many or a size class.

abundance	v_gene	j_gene	d_gene	CDR3nt	CDR3aa
.	TRBV5-5	TRBJ1-5	.	TGTGCCAGCAGCCGGCGGGCGAGCTATAGCAATCAGCCCCAGCATTTT	CASSRRASYSNQPQHF
.	TRBV5-6	TRBJ1-1	.	TGTGCCAGCAGCTTGTCAGCAGGGGTAAGGGCTGAAGCTTTCTTT	CASSLSAGVRAEAFF
few	TRBV6-1	TRBJ2-7	TRBD2	TGTGCCAGCACTAGAACTAGCGGGCAATCCTACGAGCAGTACTTC	CASTRTSGQSYEQYF
.	TRBV10-3	TRBJ2-7	.	TGTGCCATCAGTGATCTATCATTCGGCTCCTACGAGCAGTACTTC	CAISDLSFGSYEQYF
few	TRBV10-3	TRBJ2-1	TRBD2	TGTGCCATCACTGGAACTAGCGAGAATGAGCAGTTCTTC	CAITGTSENEQFF
few	TRBV4-3	TRBJ1-1	.	TGCGCCAGCAGCCAAGGTACTGAAGCTTTCTTT	CASSQGTEAFF
few	TRBV15	TRBJ1-5	.	TGTGCCACCAGCCCGGGGGGTAGAGGCAATCAGCCCCAGCATTTT	CATSPGGRGNQPQHF
few	TRBV20-1	TRBJ1-5	TRBD1	TGCAGTGCTAAATCGGACAGGGCGGGGCCCCAGCATTTT	CSAKSDRAGPQHF
few	TRBV12-3/TRBV12-4	TRBJ1-5	TRBD1	TGTGCCAGCAGTTTAGCAGGGGGCCGTCGATATCAGCCCCAGCATTTT	CASSLAGGRRYQPQHF
.	TRBV28	TRBJ2-7	TRBD2	TGTGCCAGTTTTGGACTAGCCGGGCCCTACGAGCAGTACTTC	CASFGLAGPYEQYF
.	TRBV12-3/TRBV12-4	TRBJ2-1	TRBD2	TGTGCCAGCAGTTTGCGGGGGGAGGGTGAGCAGTTCTTC	CASSLRGEGEQFF
.	TRBV10-3	TRBJ2-1	TRBD2	TGTGCCGTCGGACTAGCGGGAGCAGGTGAGCAGTTCTTC	CAVGLAGAGEQFF
.	TRBV5-1	TRBJ2-2	.	TGCGCCAGCAGCTTGGAGACTAGAAACACCGGGGAGCTGTTTTTT	CASSLETRNTGELFF
.	TRBV20-1	TRBJ2-7	TRBD1	TGCAGTGGGGGGACAGGTCCCTACGAGCAGTACTTC	CSGGTGPYEQYF
.	TRBV6-5	TRBJ2-3	.	TGTGCCAGCAGTTACGATTGGGCCAGATCTAGCACAGATACGCAGTATTTT	CASSYDWARSSTDTQYF
few	TRBV12-3/TRBV12-4	TRBJ2-3	.	TGTGCCAGCAAGGCCGCCCCGGGCACAGATACGCAGTATTTT	CASKAAPGTDTQYF
.	TRBV5-1	TRBJ2-7	TRBD2	TGCGCCAGCAGCTTGGCCAGCGGGAGCAACGAGCAGTACTTC	CASSLASGSNEQYF
.	TRBV7-2	TRBJ2-5	.	TGTGCCAGTACCGCCGGGAAAGAGACCCAGTACTTC	CASTAGKETQYF
.	TRBV12-3/TRBV12-4	TRBJ1-2	.	TGTGCCAGCAGTTTAGAGGTGGGGTCCTTACTTAACTATGGCTACACCTTC	CASSLEVGSLLNYGYTF
.	TRBV7-2	TRBJ2-2	.	TGTGCCAGCAGCTTAAACGGGGGAACGAACACCGGGGAGCTGTTTTTT	CASSLNGGTNTGELFF
few	TRBV7-2	TRBJ2-7	TRBD1	TGTGCCAGCAGCTTCGAGGGACAGGGGGCGCGGTACGAGCAGTACTTC	CASSFEGQGARYEQYF
few	TRBV12-3/TRBV12-4	TRBJ1-6	.	TGTGCCTGCCAGCAGGGTCATAATTCACCCCTCCACTTT	CACQQGHNSPLHF
.	TRBV3-1	TRBJ1-6	.	TGTGCCAGCAGCCAACCCGGGGGCCGACATAATTCACCCCTCCACTTT	CASSQPGGRHNSPLHF
few	TRBV5-5	TRBJ2-3	TRBD2	TGTGCCAGCAGCTTGGTGGGGGGGATCACAGATACGCAGTATTTT	CASSLVGGITDTQYF
.	TRBV29-1	TRBJ2-3	.	TGCAGCGTTGTAAGGGTCACAGATACGCAGTATTTT	CSVVRVTDTQYF